One and the same sample provided the 23 T cell receptor beta chains below, sequenced in a study of Ad26.COV2.S vaccination and SARS-CoV-2 variants. Treatment specified: approximately 18 received Ad26.COV2.S at low or high dose, single or two shots; roughly 5 received placebo; per-sample allocation not given. It was on day 63 after the first vaccine or placebo injection that samples were taken. Clones were sequenced by immunoSEQ multiplex PCR, and TCRdb holds only the in-frame ones, with some missing. The repertoire holds around 300,000 clones, with approximately 86% as singletons. The sequencing used peripheral blood, collected in a trial of Ad26.COV2.S vaccine versus placebo. All receptors derive from a person between 18 and 65 years old who received the Ad26.COV2.S COVID-19 vaccine or a placebo.

The chain employs TRBV7-9 and TRBJ2-7; 7 bases are a match to TRBD1. Germline V gene data show CDR1 as SEHNR and CDR2 as FQNEAQ (reference sequence). CDR3 length: 14 residues. The V gene end was trimmed by 5 bases and the J gene end by 2 bases; junction bases not matched to a gene: 6. The CDR3 region is CASSPDRDPYEQYF. For the CDR3, the DNA is TGTGCCAGCAGCCCCGACAGGGATCCCTACGAGCAGTACTTC.

The chain carries TRBV3-1 (or the pseudogene TRBV3-2) and TRBJ1-6; possible D gene TRBD1, 5 bases. The CDR3 covers 14 residues. Trimming took off 1 base at V and 9 bases at J, with 10 bases between the two ends. Germline V CDR1 and CDR2: LGHDT, YNNKEL (reference sequence). CDR3 sequence: CASSQVGGGSPLHF. The DNA for the CDR3 is TGTGCCAGCAGCCAAGTTGGGGGGGGTTCACCCCTCCACTTT.

This chain joins TRBV27 and TRBJ2-7, with D tentatively TRBD1 (6 bases). Germline CDR1 MNHEY, CDR2 SMNVEV (reference sequence). Trimming shortened V by 3 bases and J by 0 bases, and 9 bases separated the two germline ends. This CDR3 has 14 residues. Here the CDR3 reads CASSFGDNSYEQYF. CDR3 bases: TGTGCCAGCAGTTTCGGGGACAACTCCTACGAGCAGTACTTC.

The chain recombines TRBV9 with TRBJ2-2; unclear D gene. Germline V gene data show CDR1 as SGDLS and CDR2 as YYNGEE. The CDR3 is 15 residues long. V lost 3 bases, J lost 0 bases, and 9 bases lay in between. CDR3 nucleotide sequence: TGTGCCAGCAGCGCTCCGTTCGCGAACACCGGGGAGCTGTTTTTT. Its translation: CASSAPFANTGELFF.

V usage is TRBV2 and J usage is TRBJ1-1; D unclear. Germline V gene data show CDR1 as SNHLY and CDR2 as FYNNEI. The CDR3 spans 16 residues. Trimming cost V 6 bases and J 4 bases, with 21 bases left between them. In DNA, the CDR3 is TGTGCCAGCAGGGCCAGGACCTCCGGAGGTGCCACTGAAGCTTTCTTT. Amino acid sequence: CASRARTSGGATEAFF.

V usage is TRBV6-2 or TRBV6-3 and J usage is TRBJ2-7, with 10 positions matching TRBD2. This CDR3 is built from 15 residues. The germline CDR1 and CDR2 sequences are MNHEY and SVGEGT. Trimming removed 4 bases from V and 2 bases from J; junction bases left unmatched: 5. The CDR3 region has the DNA TGTGCCAGCAGTTCGAGCGGGGGGGCCGCCTACGAGCAGTACTTC. Translation: CASSSSGGAAYEQYF.

J is TRBJ1-6 and V is TRBV21-1. TRBV21-1 is a documented pseudogene. This CDR3 comprises 17 residues. The CDR3 DNA follows: TGTGCCAGCAGCAAAGCGGAGGACACAGGGAGGAATTTACCCCTCCACTTT. Translation: CASSKAEDTGRNLPLHF.

The chain links TRBV2 to TRBJ2-6; no definite D call. The germline V and J ends were trimmed by 4 bases and 0 bases, with 4 bases remaining between them. The germline gives CDR1 SNHLY, CDR2 FYNNEI. This CDR3 region has 14 residues. The DNA of the CDR3 is TGTGCCAGCAGTGCAAGCTCTGGGGCCAACGTCCTGACTTTC. Its translation: CASSASSGANVLTF. Full variable domain (missing parts from reference TRBV2 and TRBJ2-6): EPEVTQTPSHQVTQMGQEVILRCVPISNHLYFYWYRQILGQKVEFLVSFYNNEISEKSEIFDDQFSVERPDGSNFTLKIRSTKLEDSAMYFCASSASSGANVLTFGAGSRLTVL.

This sequence joins TRBV19 and TRBJ2-2; no definite D call. This CDR3 has 13 residues. The germline gives CDR1 LNHDA, CDR2 SQIVND (reference sequence). V shed 1 base and J shed 4 bases, with 4 bases lying between them. CDR3 in amino acids: CASSIVGTGELFF. DNA for the CDR3: TGTGCCAGTAGTATAGTGGGCACCGGGGAGCTGTTTTTT.

This clone came up once. The rearrangement links TRBV28 to TRBJ1-1; a possible D gene is TRBD1 (5 bases). The CDR3 loop spans 18 amino acids. The germline V gene has CDR1 MDHEN and CDR2 SYDVKM. Trimming cost V 2 bases and J 6 bases, with 25 bases left between them. The CDR3 DNA follows: TGTGCCAGCAGTTTACCCCCCCCCAGGGTTGTATCAGATGCTGAAGCTTTCTTT. Protein sequence: CASSLPPPRVVSDAEAFF.

The chain joins TRBV11-2 to TRBJ1-1; perhaps TRBD1 as D (6 bases). This CDR3 has 13 residues. Germline V gene lookup returns CDR1 SGHAT and CDR2 FQNNGV. Trimming removed 7 bases at V and 6 bases at J, with 15 bases between. The chain's CDR3 is CASTPRGSAEAFF. CDR3 bases: TGTGCCAGCACCCCCAGGGGTAGTGCTGAAGCTTTCTTT.

The rearrangement uses TRBV5-1 and TRBJ1-1; 8 bases are shared with TRBD1. With 4 bases clipped from V and 1 base from J, the junction kept 6 bases outside the gene matches. The CDR3 spans 15 residues. Germline V gene lookup returns CDR1 SGHRS and CDR2 YFSETQ. CDR3 residues: CASSPLTGANTEAFF. The CDR3 DNA reads TGCGCCAGCAGCCCCCTGACAGGGGCGAACACTGAAGCTTTCTTT.

The rearrangement uses TRBV28 and TRBJ1-1; no firm D call. Looked up from germline, CDR1 is MDHEN and CDR2 is SYDVKM. CDR3 length: 11 amino acids. Trimming shortened V by 4 bases and J by 4 bases, and 4 bases separated the two germline ends. DNA of the CDR3: TGTGCCAGCAGTTCCCCCACTGAAGCTTTCTTT. It codes for CASSSPTEAFF.

The V call is TRBV12-3 or TRBV12-4, the J call TRBJ2-7, with D perhaps given as TRBD1 or TRBD2 (5 bases each). Trimming removed 5 bases at V and 3 bases at J, with 11 bases between. CDR3 size: 13 residues. In nucleotides, the CDR3 is TGTGCCAGCAGTCCGGGGACGGTCTACGAGCAGTACTTC. This sequence encodes CASSPGTVYEQYF.

J is TRBJ2-3 and V is TRBV27; D is uncertain. The length of the CDR3 is 17 residues. The germline V gene has CDR1 MNHEY and CDR2 SMNVEV (reference sequence). V was clipped by 0 bases and J by 4 bases, with 17 bases between them. Here the CDR3 reads CASSLSRNGIVADTQYF. CDR3 bases: TGTGCCAGCAGTTTATCGCGAAATGGCATCGTGGCAGATACGCAGTATTTT.

The V and J genes are TRBV27 and TRBJ1-2; 11 bases map to TRBD1. This CDR3 contains 15 residues. Per germline, CDR1 MNHEY and CDR2 SMNVEV (reference sequence). The V and J ends lost 5 bases and 6 bases, in that order; junction bases with no gene match: 8. The CDR3 nucleotides are TGTGCCAGCAGTCTCTCGGACAGGGGGCCACATGGCTACACCTTC. Translation gives CASSLSDRGPHGYTF.

The chain carries TRBV28 and TRBJ1-2; D may be TRBD1 (5 bases). Per the germline V gene, CDR1 is MDHEN and CDR2 is SYDVKM. There are 15 residues in the CDR3. Trimming cost V 4 bases and J 1 base, with 13 bases left between them. The chain's CDR3 is CASSSSQAINYGYTF. DNA of the CDR3: TGTGCCAGCAGTTCCTCACAGGCGATTAACTATGGCTACACCTTC.

The chain is built from TRBV5-5 and TRBJ2-7; 9 positions match TRBD1. Germline trimming cut 3 bases from V and 3 bases from J; bases unmatched to any gene: 4. The CDR3 is made up of 14 amino acids. Germline V lookup: CDR1 SGHKS, CDR2 YYEKEE (reference sequence). CDR3 DNA: TGTGCCAGCAGCTCACCGGGACAGGGCTACGAGCAGTACTTC. Amino acids: CASSSPGQGYEQYF.

The chain employs TRBV21-1 and TRBJ2-5; the listed D gene, TRBD1, was not tested against the DNA. TRBV21-1 is recorded as a pseudogene. This CDR3 spans 14 amino acids. The CDR3, as DNA: TGTGCCAGCATTCGACAGGGGGCCCAAGAGACCCAGTACTTC. Residues: CASIRQGAQETQYF.

V is TRBV4-3 and J is TRBJ1-5; D gene ambiguous. Germline assignment: CDR1 LGHNA and CDR2 YSLEER. This CDR3 region has 18 residues. Trimming stripped 0 bases from V and 7 bases from J, with 22 bases between. The CDR3 region is CASSQDLGEGSSNQPQHF. CDR3 DNA sequence: TGCGCCAGCAGCCAAGATCTTGGAGAGGGCTCGAGTAACCAGCCCCAGCATTTT.

The chain is built from TRBV24-1 and TRBJ2-1; D may be TRBD2 (6 bases). The CDR3 runs 14 residues. Looked up from germline, CDR1 is KGHDR and CDR2 is SFDVKD. Between the trimmed V and J ends, which lost 4 bases and 5 bases, there was a span of 11 bases. The CDR3 reads CATSEASAHNEQFF. The DNA of the CDR3 is TGTGCCACCAGTGAAGCTAGCGCCCACAATGAGCAGTTCTTC.

This clone was counted once. The V call is TRBV6-2 or TRBV6-3, the J call TRBJ1-2; perhaps TRBD1 as D (6 bases). Germline lookup yields CDR1 MNHEY and CDR2 SVGEGT. There are 14 residues in the CDR3. Between the trimmed V and J ends, which lost 2 bases and 2 bases, there was a span of 9 bases. CDR3: CASSYPGQNYGYTF. The CDR3 bases are TGTGCCAGCAGTTACCCAGGACAGAACTATGGCTACACCTTC.

This clone was counted between two and nine times. The genes are TRBV2 and TRBJ2-7; D unresolved. The germline V gene has CDR1 SNHLY and CDR2 FYNNEI. With 1 base removed from V and 4 bases from J, the gap between germline ends came to 14 bases. The CDR3 runs 15 residues. The DNA of the CDR3 is TGTGCCAGCAGTGAAGGCCCCTTCGGTCCGTACGAGCAGTACTTC. Its translation is CASSEGPFGPYEQYF.